This note documents a single T cell receptor (beta chain) sequence. This may be a read error, as it is one base from a much larger clone. The sample belongs to a study of tumor-infiltrating lymphocytes in primary liver carcinoma. Joint extraction of RNA and DNA used about 17-31 mg of bulk tissue that was unsorted. Trimming cost V 2 bases and J 5 bases, with 10 bases left between them. From germline, CDR1 is MNHNS and CDR2 SASEGT. The CDR3 loop spans 13 amino acids. A constant-region primer served to make TCR beta cDNA from about 0.5 ug total RNA. Investigators got TCR beta libraries out of three nested multiplex PCR rounds, done with slightly modified ARM-PCR. In the first two PCR rounds, TRBV1-TRBV30 forward primers were paired with a C-beta reverse primer, and each round lasted approximately 9 cycles. One entry per CDR3 protein results from TCRdb running MiXCR on the multiplex PCR reads. The table has some 110,000 distinct CDR3 sequences, 50% to 80% seen once.

Input material: liver tumor tissue from sampling region 3. The sample's subset: tumor region T3, left-lateral pole. The sequence was obtained from a woman between 55 and 75 years old with primary liver carcinoma and hepatitis B virus infection. The J gene is TRBJ2-7, the V gene TRBV6-1; D gene ambiguous. CDR3 protein: CASSEPPEHEQYF. CDR3 nucleotide sequence: TGTGCCAGCAGTGAACCCCCGGAACACGAGCAGTACTTC.